A selection of T cell receptor beta chains follows, all from one sample in a study of T cell repertoires in cytomegalovirus infection. One entry per CDR3 protein results from TCRdb running MiXCR on the reads. The sample has approximately 770,000 distinct CDR3 sequences, under 35% seen once. These receptors are not linked to any known antigen. The sequencing used cultured CD8+ T cells from PBMCs, collected from culture after CMV antigen stimulation. Receptor source: a human donor in good health (CMV status not recorded). Some clones in this sample may be carry-over from other donors' samples. Each CDR3 is given with its conserved first and last residue.

J gene	V gene	CDR3 protein
TRBJ2-4	TRBV7-2	CASSRPGDGAKNIQYF
TRBJ2-1	TRBV11-1	CASSLVWGATNEQFF
TRBJ2-2	TRBV10-3	CAISGGTGGTPNTGELFF
TRBJ2-3	TRBV12-3/TRBV12-4	CASRSITDTQYF
TRBJ2-5	TRBV10-1	CASSEGTSAEGEETQYF
TRBJ2-3	TRBV19	CASSIGLAIGDTQYF
TRBJ2-5	TRBV6-5	CASSIQGTGETQYF
TRBJ1-5	TRBV27	CASSFAHWQPQHF
TRBJ2-5	TRBV6-1	CASSGAGGALETQYF
TRBJ2-1	TRBV6-6	CASSPEVVAGGNEQFF
TRBJ1-5	TRBV12-3/TRBV12-4	CASSLAQGLGQPQHF
TRBJ2-1	TRBV9	CASSALGGPARDEQFF
TRBJ1-1	TRBV7-9	CASTRSDLKRGTEAFF
TRBJ2-7	TRBV6-1	CASSDRGTAYEQYF
TRBJ2-4	TRBV5-6	CASSLGQGGIQYF
TRBJ2-1	TRBV5-8	CASSFWEGRAGDEQFF
TRBJ2-2	TRBV7-8	CASSLVGQGNTGELFF
TRBJ1-2	TRBV12-3/TRBV12-4	CASTGGAGGYTF
TRBJ2-3	TRBV12-3/TRBV12-4	CASGDGTDTQYF
TRBJ2-5	TRBV20-1	CSARERGGETQYF